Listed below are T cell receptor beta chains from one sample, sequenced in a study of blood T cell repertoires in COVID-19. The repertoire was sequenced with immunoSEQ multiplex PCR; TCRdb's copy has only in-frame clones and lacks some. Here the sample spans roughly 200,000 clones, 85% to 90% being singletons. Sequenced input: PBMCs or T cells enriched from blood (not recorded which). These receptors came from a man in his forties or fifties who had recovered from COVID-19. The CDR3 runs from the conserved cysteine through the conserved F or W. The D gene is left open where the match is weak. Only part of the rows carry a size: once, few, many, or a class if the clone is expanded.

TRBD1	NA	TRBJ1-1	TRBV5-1	TGCGCCAGCAGCTCGGAGACAGGGGACCTTACTGAAGCTTTCTTT	CASSSETGDLTEAFF
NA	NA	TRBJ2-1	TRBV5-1	TGCGCCAGCAGCGTAGACACCGGGACAGAGCAGTTCTTC	CASSVDTGTEQFF
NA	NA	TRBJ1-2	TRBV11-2	TGTGCCAGCAGCCTCGACAGCTATGGCTACATCTTC	CASSLDSYGYIF
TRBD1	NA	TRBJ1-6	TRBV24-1	TGTGCCACCATCCCAACAGGGGAAACCTATAATTCACCCCTCCACTTT	CATIPTGETYNSPLHF
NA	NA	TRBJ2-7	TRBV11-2	TGTGCCAGCAGCCCCAGCTACGAGCAGTACTTC	CASSPSYEQYF
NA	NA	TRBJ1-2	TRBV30	TGTGCCTGGAGCTATGCGAAGGGCTACACCTTC	CAWSYAKGYTF
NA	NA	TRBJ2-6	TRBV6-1	TGTGCCAGCAGTGCTGGGGCTCGACTCTCTGGGGCCAACGTCCTGACTTTC	CASSAGARLSGANVLTF
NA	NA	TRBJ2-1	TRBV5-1	TGCGCCAGCAGCTCAGGTCCCGGACTATACAATGAGCAGTTCTTC	CASSSGPGLYNEQFF
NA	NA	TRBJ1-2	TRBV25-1	TGTGCCAGCAGTCAGGGCAGGGCGGACTATGGCTACACCTTC	CASSQGRADYGYTF
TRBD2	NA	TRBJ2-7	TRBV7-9	TGTGCCAGCAGCCCTTCACTAGCGGATCCCTACGAGCAGTACTTC	CASSPSLADPYEQYF
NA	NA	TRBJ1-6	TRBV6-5	TGTGCCAGCAGTTACACGGGACTGGCGAATTCACCCCTCCACTTT	CASSYTGLANSPLHF
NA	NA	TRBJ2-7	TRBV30	TGTGCCTGGAGGGAGAGGGAGGCCTACGAGCAGTACTTC	CAWREREAYEQYF
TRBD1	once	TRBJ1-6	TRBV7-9	TGTGCCAGCAGCTTTGGGACAGGGGGGAATTCACCCCTCCACTTT	CASSFGTGGNSPLHF
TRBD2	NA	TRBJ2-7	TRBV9	TGTGCCAGCAGCCCCCGGGGGGGGTTCGCCTACGAGCAGTACTTC	CASSPRGGFAYEQYF
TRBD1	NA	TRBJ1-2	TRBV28	TGTGCCAGCATCCAATATGGACAGGGTGGAGGCTACACCTTC	CASIQYGQGGGYTF
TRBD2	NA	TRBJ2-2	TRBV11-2	TGTGCCAGTCGGCAAGGGACTAGCGGGAACACCGGGGAGCTGTTTTTT	CASRQGTSGNTGELFF
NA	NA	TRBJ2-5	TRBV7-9	TGTGCCAGCAGCTTAGAACTATCAGAGACCCAGTACTTC	CASSLELSETQYF
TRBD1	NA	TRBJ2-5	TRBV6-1	TGTGCCAGCAGTGAACACAGGGGGGCAAAGACCCAGTACTTC	CASSEHRGAKTQYF
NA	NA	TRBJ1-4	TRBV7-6	TGTGCCAGCAGCCGTGGGCCAACTAATGAAAAACTGTTTTTT	CASSRGPTNEKLFF
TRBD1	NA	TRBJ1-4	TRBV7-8	TGTGCCAGCAGCTTAGTGGGACAGGGCCCCGAAAAACTGTTTTTT	CASSLVGQGPEKLFF
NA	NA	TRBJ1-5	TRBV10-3	TGTGCCACCCAGAGCCGGGAATCTCAGCCCCAGCATTTT	CATQSRESQPQHF
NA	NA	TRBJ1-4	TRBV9	TGTGCCAGCAGCGTAGAAGCGGGACGGAGTAATGAAAAACTGTTTTTT	CASSVEAGRSNEKLFF
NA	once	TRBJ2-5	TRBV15	TGTGCCACCAGCAGAGGGGTCCAGGGTGGACAAGAGACCCAGTACTTC	CATSRGVQGGQETQYF
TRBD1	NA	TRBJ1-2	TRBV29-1	TGCAGCGCCGCCTCGGGACAGGGTAGGGGTGGCTACACCTTC	CSAASGQGRGGYTF
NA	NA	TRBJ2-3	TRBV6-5	TGTGCCAGCAGTTACGGGGCGGGGCGTACAGATACGCAGTATTTT	CASSYGAGRTDTQYF
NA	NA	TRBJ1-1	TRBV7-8	TGTGCCAGCAGCTTAGATCAGTTCCCGCTTGAAGCTTTCTTT	CASSLDQFPLEAFF
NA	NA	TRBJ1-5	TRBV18	TGTGCCAGTTCGAGGGAGGGGAGCAATCAGCCCCAGCATTTT	CASSREGSNQPQHF
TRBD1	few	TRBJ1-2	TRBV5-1	TGCGCCAGCTCCTTTGGGACAGTGCGGGACTACACCTTC	CASSFGTVRDYTF
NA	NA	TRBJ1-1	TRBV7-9	TGTGCCAGCAGCCCCCGGGTTGGGGCGAGAGCTTTCTTT	CASSPRVGARAFF
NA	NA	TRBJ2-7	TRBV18	TGTGCCAGCTCACCAAGTGAGGGGACATTCTCCTACGAGCAGTACTTC	CASSPSEGTFSYEQYF
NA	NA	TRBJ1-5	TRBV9	TGTGCCAGCAGCCCAGGGCCAGGGGGCAATCAGCCCCAGCATTTT	CASSPGPGGNQPQHF
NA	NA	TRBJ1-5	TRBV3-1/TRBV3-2	TGTGCCAGCAGCCAAGATCAGGGTGGAATTCAGCCCCAGCATTTT	CASSQDQGGIQPQHF
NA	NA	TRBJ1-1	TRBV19	TGTGCCAGTACCCAACAGGTATCCACTGAAGCTTTCTTT	CASTQQVSTEAFF
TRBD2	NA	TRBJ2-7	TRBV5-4	TGTGCCAGCAGCGTAAGCGGGAGGGCCCTTAACGAGCAGTACTTC	CASSVSGRALNEQYF
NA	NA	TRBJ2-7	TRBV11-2	TGTGCCAGCACCGACACAGGGGCGGGGTACGAGCAGTACTTC	CASTDTGAGYEQYF
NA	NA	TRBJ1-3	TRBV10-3	TGTGCCATCAATACGGGGGGAAACACCATATATTTT	CAINTGGNTIYF
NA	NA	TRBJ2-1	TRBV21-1	TGTGCCAGCAGCAACCCTGCATTGAGCTCCTACAATGAGCAGTTCTTC	CASSNPALSSYNEQFF
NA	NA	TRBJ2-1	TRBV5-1	TGCGCCAGCAGCCGTGAGGGCAATGAGCAGTTCTTC	CASSREGNEQFF
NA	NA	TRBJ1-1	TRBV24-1	TGTGCCACCAGTGATTTGTGGGGCAATCATACTGAAGCTTTCTTT	CATSDLWGNHTEAFF